These 4 T cell receptor beta chains were all obtained from the same sample, sequenced in a study of T cells after yellow fever vaccination. TCRdb reprocessed the 5' RACE reads via MiXCR and lists one record per CDR3 protein. Among around 100,000 distinct CDR3 sequences, around 8% were seen once, and the ten largest hold 25%. The sequencing here drew on CD8+ T cells sorted from PBMCs, taken 45 days after the yellow fever booster vaccination. The source is a man aged 30 to 39 who received the YFV17D yellow fever vaccine.

There are many counts of this clonotype. The junction does not match germline at one end; this may be a read error. The rearrangement uses TRBV6-5 and TRBJ2-6; D is perhaps TRBD1 (5 bases). Germline assignment: CDR1 MNHEY and CDR2 SVGAGI. The CDR3 contains 15 residues. CDR3 nucleotide sequence: TGTGCCAGCAGTTACTTTAGCTCTGGGGCCAACGCCCTGACTTTC. Its protein is CASSYFSSGANALTF.

This clonotype was recorded at least ten times. The chain joins TRBV20-1 to TRBJ2-7, with 7 bases lining up with TRBD2. The CDR3 extends over 12 amino acids. Germline-derived CDR1 and CDR2 are DFQATT and SNEGSKA (reference sequence). V dropped 3 bases and J dropped 5; count of bases not matched to a gene: 4. The CDR3 loop is CSASAGVHEQYF. CDR3 in DNA: TGCAGTGCTAGTGCGGGAGTACACGAGCAGTACTTC.

A word on this clonotype: This sequence may be a read error, since a much larger clone differs from it by one base. In nucleotides, the CDR3 is TGTGCCACCAGCAGATTCGTAACCGGGGAGCTGTTTTTT. Translated, it gives CATSRFVTGELFF. This chain links TRBV15 with TRBJ2-2; no firm D call. The germline gives CDR1 LNHNV, CDR2 YYDKDF (reference sequence). The ends were cut back, 2 bases at V and 5 bases at J, with 6 bases in the middle. CDR3 length: 13 residues.

This clonotype was observed many times. This chain connects TRBV7-6 to TRBJ2-7; D call uncertain. Trimming cost V 2 bases and J 5 bases, with 10 bases left between them. Germline CDR1 and CDR2: SGHVS and FNYEAQ. CDR3 length: 13 amino acids. The CDR3 sequence: CASSLSWTDEQYF. The DNA for the CDR3 is TGTGCCAGCAGCTTAAGTTGGACGGACGAGCAGTACTTC.